The T cell receptor (beta chain) under discussion was sequenced for a study of shared clonotypes between healthy human individuals. Study results and caveats: The study drew on few donors, limiting represented genetic and exposure-history diversity.

This clone was picked up one time. What it binds is unknown. V lost 4 bases, J lost 10 bases, and 20 bases lay in between. This CDR3 comprises 15 residues. Germline lookup yields CDR1 LGHNA and CDR2 YSLEER. HIV-negative, healthy adults without recent acute infections or vaccinations were the donors. Each subset's genomic DNA was shared equally among a number of immunoSEQ plates. TCRdb's copy holds only in-frame clones and misses some; the assay was immunoSEQ multiplex PCR. Among some 2.1 million clones listed, 85% to 95% were seen once. This clonotype was sampled from a man between 18 and 35 years old in good health. Sequenced sample: naive CD4+ T cells sorted from blood. The subset here: CD45RA+ positively selected. The chain recombines TRBV4-3 with TRBJ2-1; weak D call: TRBD1 (6 bases). The CDR3 sequence is CASSRTSLGAGEQFF. The CDR3 region has the DNA TGCGCCAGCAGCCGCACCAGTTTGGGGGCTGGGGAGCAGTTCTTC.